A selection of T cell receptor beta chains follows, all from one sample in a study of cytomegalovirus exposure and HLA in healthy donors. Profiled with immunoSEQ multiplex PCR; TCRdb holds only in-frame clones, not every one. The data contain some 96,000 clones, around 64% of them seen just once; the ten biggest clones take up around 3.5%. Sequenced input: PBMCs. These receptors all stem from a man between 60 and 75 years old in good health and CMV-seronegative. CDR3s include the opening cysteine and the closing phenylalanine or tryptophan. Each record gives: J gene, clone size, V gene, D gene, CDR3 protein, CDR3 DNA. D genes are given only for firm matches. Clone size is not always given. Where it is, it says once, few, many or a class for expanded clones.

J gene: TRBJ1-4
clone size: .
V gene: TRBV4-1
D gene: .
CDR3 protein: CASSQDGQGSEKLFF
CDR3 DNA: TGCGCCAGCAGCCAAGACGGGCAGGGGAGTGAAAAACTGTTTTTT

J gene: TRBJ2-1
clone size: few
V gene: TRBV7-9
D gene: .
CDR3 protein: CASTMEGAEQFF
CDR3 DNA: TGTGCCAGCACAATGGAGGGGGCTGAGCAGTTCTTC

J gene: TRBJ2-2
clone size: .
V gene: TRBV6-6
D gene: .
CDR3 protein: CASSYSNGELFF
CDR3 DNA: TGTGCCAGCAGTTACTCTAACGGGGAGCTGTTTTTT

J gene: TRBJ1-4
clone size: few
V gene: TRBV7-2
D gene: .
CDR3 protein: CASSRGAFGEKLFF
CDR3 DNA: TGTGCCAGCAGCCGGGGGGCTTTCGGTGAAAAACTGTTTTTT

J gene: TRBJ1-5
clone size: .
V gene: TRBV19
D gene: TRBD1
CDR3 protein: CASSTTGTGVQPQHF
CDR3 DNA: TGTGCCAGTAGTACCACCGGGACAGGGGTCCAGCCCCAGCATTTT

J gene: TRBJ1-5
clone size: .
V gene: TRBV6-1
D gene: TRBD1
CDR3 protein: CASRENRGNQPQHF
CDR3 DNA: TGTGCCAGCAGAGAAAACAGGGGGAATCAGCCCCAGCATTTT

J gene: TRBJ2-2
clone size: .
V gene: TRBV27
D gene: .
CDR3 protein: CASSSPPQISPNTGELFF
CDR3 DNA: TGTGCCAGCAGTTCTCCCCCACAAATATCCCCGAACACCGGGGAGCTGTTTTTT

J gene: TRBJ2-7
clone size: .
V gene: TRBV11-3
D gene: TRBD2
CDR3 protein: CASSFFLNPGLAGAYEQYF
CDR3 DNA: TGTGCCAGCAGCTTTTTCCTAAACCCGGGACTAGCGGGAGCCTACGAGCAGTACTTC

J gene: TRBJ1-2
clone size: .
V gene: TRBV11-2
D gene: TRBD1
CDR3 protein: CASSPQRAGGYGYTF
CDR3 DNA: TGTGCCAGCAGCCCTCAGAGAGCAGGGGGCTATGGCTACACCTTC

J gene: TRBJ1-2
clone size: .
V gene: TRBV4-1
D gene: .
CDR3 protein: CASSQDRLRGYTF
CDR3 DNA: TGCGCCAGCAGCCAAGATCGCCTCAGGGGTTACACCTTC

J gene: TRBJ1-1
clone size: .
V gene: TRBV5-1
D gene: TRBD1
CDR3 protein: CASSLYSSGGAVNTEAFF
CDR3 DNA: TGCGCCAGCAGCTTGTATTCCTCAGGGGGCGCGGTGAACACTGAAGCTTTCTTT

J gene: TRBJ2-7
clone size: .
V gene: TRBV7-9
D gene: TRBD1
CDR3 protein: CASSLGDRFYHEQYF
CDR3 DNA: TGTGCCAGCAGCTTAGGGGACAGATTTTACCACGAGCAGTACTTC

J gene: TRBJ2-3
clone size: few
V gene: TRBV28
D gene: .
CDR3 protein: CASSSLGRDTQYF
CDR3 DNA: TGTGCCAGCAGTTCCCTCGGCAGGGATACGCAGTATTTT

J gene: TRBJ1-1
clone size: few
V gene: TRBV30
D gene: .
CDR3 protein: CAWTPHSGFNTEAFF
CDR3 DNA: TGTGCCTGGACCCCCCACTCGGGGTTCAACACTGAAGCTTTCTTT

J gene: TRBJ1-5
clone size: .
V gene: TRBV29-1
D gene: TRBD1
CDR3 protein: CSVWDRGSHQPQHF
CDR3 DNA: TGCAGCGTTTGGGACAGGGGATCCCATCAGCCCCAGCATTTT

J gene: TRBJ1-5
clone size: .
V gene: TRBV5-4
D gene: TRBD1
CDR3 protein: CASSRDRGSNQPQHF
CDR3 DNA: TGTGCCAGCAGCCGGGACAGGGGTAGCAATCAGCCCCAGCATTTT

J gene: TRBJ2-7
clone size: .
V gene: TRBV30
D gene: TRBD1
CDR3 protein: CACRDRSSYEQYF
CDR3 DNA: TGTGCCTGCCGGGACAGGAGCTCCTACGAGCAGTACTTC

J gene: TRBJ2-7
clone size: few
V gene: TRBV11-3
D gene: TRBD1
CDR3 protein: CASSLGQGDEQYF
CDR3 DNA: TGTGCCAGCAGCTTAGGACAGGGAGACGAGCAGTACTTC

J gene: TRBJ2-7
clone size: few
V gene: TRBV5-1
D gene: .
CDR3 protein: CASSWVGLSYEQYF
CDR3 DNA: TGCGCCAGCAGCTGGGTTGGGCTTTCCTACGAGCAGTACTTC

J gene: TRBJ2-7
clone size: .
V gene: TRBV7-9
D gene: .
CDR3 protein: CASSLFAPRGTYYEQYF
CDR3 DNA: TGTGCCAGCAGCTTATTCGCCCCCCGGGGGACCTACTACGAGCAGTACTTC

J gene: TRBJ2-2
clone size: few
V gene: TRBV5-6
D gene: .
CDR3 protein: CASSRTANTGELFF
CDR3 DNA: TGTGCCAGCAGCCGGACTGCGAACACCGGGGAGCTGTTTTTT

J gene: TRBJ1-3
clone size: .
V gene: TRBV28
D gene: .
CDR3 protein: CASTPPGGFGNTIYF
CDR3 DNA: TGTGCCAGCACCCCTCCTGGGGGGTTCGGAAACACCATATATTTT

J gene: TRBJ2-3
clone size: .
V gene: TRBV5-4
D gene: TRBD1
CDR3 protein: CASSWDRRTDTQYF
CDR3 DNA: TGTGCCAGCAGCTGGGACAGGCGCACAGATACGCAGTATTTT

J gene: TRBJ1-6
clone size: .
V gene: TRBV7-8
D gene: .
CDR3 protein: CASSLGGGRVTVSLLHF
CDR3 DNA: TGTGCCAGCAGCTTAGGGGGGGGTAGGGTAACGGTTTCACTCCTCCACTTT

J gene: TRBJ1-2
clone size: .
V gene: TRBV28
D gene: TRBD1
CDR3 protein: CASSPPTGGYGYTF
CDR3 DNA: TGTGCCAGCAGTCCACCGACAGGGGGCTATGGCTACACCTTC

J gene: TRBJ1-1
clone size: .
V gene: TRBV30
D gene: TRBD1
CDR3 protein: CAWSARDRRRNTEAFF
CDR3 DNA: TGTGCCTGGAGTGCGAGGGACAGACGCAGGAACACTGAAGCTTTCTTT

J gene: TRBJ2-4
clone size: once
V gene: TRBV19
D gene: TRBD1
CDR3 protein: CASRPGQGYKNIQYF
CDR3 DNA: TGTGCCAGTAGACCCGGACAGGGATACAAAAACATTCAGTACTTC

J gene: TRBJ2-7
clone size: .
V gene: TRBV27
D gene: .
CDR3 protein: CASSRSGSSSYEQYF
CDR3 DNA: TGTGCCAGCAGCCGAAGCGGGTCTAGCTCCTACGAGCAGTACTTC

J gene: TRBJ2-1
clone size: .
V gene: TRBV7-9
D gene: TRBD2
CDR3 protein: CASTEAGGVNEQFF
CDR3 DNA: TGTGCCAGCACCGAAGCGGGAGGGGTCAATGAGCAGTTCTTC

J gene: TRBJ2-7
clone size: .
V gene: TRBV18
D gene: TRBD1
CDR3 protein: CASSPMGQHSYEQYF
CDR3 DNA: TGTGCCAGCTCACCAATGGGACAGCATTCCTACGAGCAGTACTTC

J gene: TRBJ2-3
clone size: .
V gene: TRBV6-4
D gene: .
CDR3 protein: CASSEGGSTDTQYF
CDR3 DNA: TGTGCCAGCAGTGAGGGGGGTAGCACAGATACGCAGTATTTT

J gene: TRBJ2-2
clone size: .
V gene: TRBV27
D gene: TRBD2
CDR3 protein: CASSLGLANTGELFF
CDR3 DNA: TGTGCCAGCAGTTTGGGACTAGCAAACACCGGGGAGCTGTTTTTT

J gene: TRBJ1-1
clone size: .
V gene: TRBV6-6
D gene: .
CDR3 protein: CASSRGDTEAFF
CDR3 DNA: TGTGCCAGCAGTCGGGGAGACACTGAAGCTTTCTTT

J gene: TRBJ1-2
clone size: .
V gene: TRBV6-5
D gene: .
CDR3 protein: CASSESQGGYGYTF
CDR3 DNA: TGTGCCAGCAGTGAAAGCCAAGGGGGCTATGGCTACACCTTC

J gene: TRBJ2-1
clone size: .
V gene: TRBV20-1
D gene: .
CDR3 protein: CSALYNEQFF
CDR3 DNA: TGCAGTGCCCTTTACAATGAGCAGTTCTTC

J gene: TRBJ1-1
clone size: .
V gene: TRBV28
D gene: .
CDR3 protein: CASSPPGGANTEAFF
CDR3 DNA: TGTGCCAGCAGCCCACCGGGAGGGGCGAACACTGAAGCTTTCTTT

J gene: TRBJ1-5
clone size: few
V gene: TRBV6-5
D gene: TRBD1
CDR3 protein: CASILDRGGQPQHF
CDR3 DNA: TGTGCCAGCATATTGGACAGGGGAGGACAGCCCCAGCATTTT

J gene: TRBJ1-2
clone size: few
V gene: TRBV19
D gene: .
CDR3 protein: CASSISPGYGYTF
CDR3 DNA: TGTGCCAGTAGTATCAGCCCGGGGTATGGCTACACCTTC

J gene: TRBJ1-1
clone size: .
V gene: TRBV2
D gene: .
CDR3 protein: CASSNQKNTEAFF
CDR3 DNA: TGTGCCAGCAGTAACCAGAAGAACACTGAAGCTTTCTTT

J gene: TRBJ2-7
clone size: .
V gene: TRBV2
D gene: .
CDR3 protein: CASRRQTNYEQYF
CDR3 DNA: TGTGCCAGCAGGAGACAGACCAACTACGAGCAGTACTTC

J gene: TRBJ1-2
clone size: few
V gene: TRBV6-1
D gene: TRBD1
CDR3 protein: CASSNLGQGNGYTF
CDR3 DNA: TGTGCCAGCAGTAACTTGGGACAGGGGAACGGCTACACCTTC

J gene: TRBJ1-5
clone size: .
V gene: TRBV19
D gene: TRBD1
CDR3 protein: CASSGDRGGQPQHF
CDR3 DNA: TGTGCCAGTAGTGGCGACAGGGGTGGTCAGCCCCAGCATTTT

J gene: TRBJ1-2
clone size: .
V gene: TRBV5-3
D gene: .
CDR3 protein: CARSFGKVCGYTF
CDR3 DNA: TGTGCCAGAAGCTTCGGGAAAGTATGTGGCTACACCTTC

J gene: TRBJ1-5
clone size: .
V gene: TRBV7-8
D gene: TRBD1
CDR3 protein: CASSSEFLGQGINQPQHF
CDR3 DNA: TGTGCCAGCAGCTCAGAATTTCTCGGACAGGGGATCAATCAGCCCCAGCATTTT

J gene: TRBJ1-5
clone size: few
V gene: TRBV28
D gene: .
CDR3 protein: CASREQGNQPQHF
CDR3 DNA: TGTGCCAGCAGGGAGCAGGGGAATCAGCCCCAGCATTTT

J gene: TRBJ1-4
clone size: .
V gene: TRBV2
D gene: TRBD1
CDR3 protein: CASSESGGPNEKLFF
CDR3 DNA: TGTGCCAGCAGTGAGTCAGGGGGCCCTAATGAAAAACTGTTTTTT

J gene: TRBJ2-7
clone size: few
V gene: TRBV5-4
D gene: .
CDR3 protein: CASSWDSWAYEQYF
CDR3 DNA: TGTGCCAGCAGCTGGGACTCATGGGCCTACGAGCAGTACTTC

J gene: TRBJ2-1
clone size: .
V gene: TRBV27
D gene: TRBD1
CDR3 protein: CASFGQGDLSSYNEQFF
CDR3 DNA: TGTGCCAGCTTTGGACAGGGGGACCTAAGCTCCTACAATGAGCAGTTCTTC

J gene: TRBJ1-5
clone size: few
V gene: TRBV9
D gene: .
CDR3 protein: CASSGGGSGAIDQPQHF
CDR3 DNA: TGTGCCAGCAGCGGGGGGGGGTCAGGGGCCATTGATCAGCCCCAGCATTTT